Reported below is one TCR beta chain. The antigen is undetermined. This entry comes from a study of liver allograft versus peripheral blood T cells. The overall study: Comparing T cell receptor repertoires in transplanted livers with those in recipients' peripheral blood was part of the design.

The germline V gene encodes CDR1 SGHAT and CDR2 FQDESV (reference sequence). The CDR3 is 15 residues long. Unmatched junction bases numbered 11, after V lost 5 bases and J lost 5 bases. TCRdb redid the calling of the reads with MiXCR, one entry per CDR3 protein. The profile shows fewer than 15,000 distinct CDR3 sequences, under 20% of them singletons. Study-wide results and caveats: There were reportedly differences between T cell receptor repertoires inside liver allografts and those in peripheral blood.

The genes are TRBV11-1 and TRBJ2-7; 8 nucleotides align to TRBD1. The source is a human patient who had a liver transplant. Some T cells could come from the graft donor. This CDR3 reads CASSLSLDRANEQYF. The CDR3 nucleotides are TGTGCCAGCAGCCTTTCACTGGACAGGGCGAACGAGCAGTACTTC.